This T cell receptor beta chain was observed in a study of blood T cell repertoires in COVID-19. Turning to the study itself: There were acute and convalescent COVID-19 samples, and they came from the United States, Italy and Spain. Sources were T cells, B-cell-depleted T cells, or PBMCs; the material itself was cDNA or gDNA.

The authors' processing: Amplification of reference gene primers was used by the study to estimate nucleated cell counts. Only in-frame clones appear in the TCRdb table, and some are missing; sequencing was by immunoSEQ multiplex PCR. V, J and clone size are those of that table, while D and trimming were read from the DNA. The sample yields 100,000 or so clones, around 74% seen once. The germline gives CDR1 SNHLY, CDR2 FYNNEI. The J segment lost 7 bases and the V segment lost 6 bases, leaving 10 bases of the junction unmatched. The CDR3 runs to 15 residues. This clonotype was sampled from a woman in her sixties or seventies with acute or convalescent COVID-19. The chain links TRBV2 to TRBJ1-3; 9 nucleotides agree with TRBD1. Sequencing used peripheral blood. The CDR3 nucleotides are TGTGCCAGCAGGGAACAGGGGGCGCGCAGCAACACCATATATTTT. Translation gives CASREQGARSNTIYF.